This is a list of T cell receptor beta chains from one sample in a study of blood T cell repertoires in COVID-19. Sequencing used immunoSEQ multiplex PCR; TCRdb keeps in-frame clones, though not all of them. The data contain 98,000 or so clones, 55% to 75% of them singletons. The sequenced material came from peripheral blood. All receptors derive from a woman aged 40-49 years with acute or convalescent COVID-19. Both conserved end residues are part of each CDR3. The D gene is left open where the match is weak. Expanded clones get a size class; other rows say once, few or many, or leave the size out.

J	V	D	size	DNA	CDR3
TRBJ1-5	TRBV10-2	TRBD1	many	TGCGCCAGCAGTGACTTTAGGGGACAGGGGAATCAGCCCCAGCATTTT	CASSDFRGQGNQPQHF
TRBJ2-3	TRBV7-8	NA	NA	TGTGCCAGCAGCCCGCGGGATTACCGAACGGATACGCAGTATTTT	CASSPRDYRTDTQYF
TRBJ1-1	TRBV5-6	NA	NA	TGTGCCAGCAGCTTCGTACTAGTGAACACTGAAGCTTTCTTT	CASSFVLVNTEAFF
TRBJ2-2	TRBV7-2	TRBD1	NA	TGTGCCAGCAGCTTAGGACAGGGTCGATCCGGGGAGCTGTTTTTT	CASSLGQGRSGELFF
TRBJ2-7	TRBV27	TRBD1	NA	TGTGCCAGCAGTTTCATCCGTGGGGACAGGGGGCCCTACGAGCAGTACTTC	CASSFIRGDRGPYEQYF
TRBJ1-2	TRBV19	NA	NA	TGTGCCAGCAGGGACTTGGGCTACACCTTC	CASRDLGYTF
TRBJ2-1	TRBV24-1	TRBD2	NA	TGTGCCACCAGTGACCCCACAAAACCAATAGCGGGGGCCTCCTACAATGAGCAGTTCTTC	CATSDPTKPIAGASYNEQFF
TRBJ2-7	TRBV4-1	NA	few	TGCGCCAGCAGCCCCGAAGGGGCCTACGAGCAGTACTTC	CASSPEGAYEQYF
TRBJ2-5	TRBV5-6	TRBD1	NA	TGTGCCAGCAGCTTTAAAATGACAGGGCTCAAAGAGACCCAGTACTTC	CASSFKMTGLKETQYF
TRBJ2-3	TRBV6-5	NA	few	TGTGCCACATTCTACGATACGCAGTATTTT	CATFYDTQYF
TRBJ1-2	TRBV6-6	NA	many	TGTGCCAGCAAGGCACAGGCCCTTAGCTATGGCTACACCTTC	CASKAQALSYGYTF
TRBJ1-4	TRBV5-1	TRBD1	NA	TGCGCCAGCAGCCCGGGACAGGGTGTAACTAATGAAAAACTGTTTTTT	CASSPGQGVTNEKLFF
TRBJ1-1	TRBV5-1	NA	NA	TGCGCCAGCAGCTCTCAGGGTAACACTGAAGCTTTCTTT	CASSSQGNTEAFF
TRBJ1-5	TRBV25-1	NA	once	TGTGCCAGCAGTGAATCTTCCGGGGGTCATCAGCCCCAGCATTTT	CASSESSGGHQPQHF
TRBJ1-2	TRBV29-1	TRBD1	NA	TGCAGCGTTGTTTCAGGGGGCGGCTACACCTTC	CSVVSGGGYTF
TRBJ1-2	TRBV21-1	NA	NA	TGTGCCAGCAGCAGCTACAGGGGGGACTATGGCTACACCTTC	CASSSYRGDYGYTF
TRBJ2-7	TRBV5-5	NA	NA	TGTGCCAGCAGCTCGACCGGGAGCTACGAGCAGTACTTC	CASSSTGSYEQYF
TRBJ1-2	TRBV6-1	NA	NA	TGTGCCAGCAGTGAACCGGGTAGTTTGTCAGACTACACCTTC	CASSEPGSLSDYTF
TRBJ2-3	TRBV11-2	NA	NA	TGTGCCAGCAGCTTAGATCTGAGTAGCAGCACAGATACGCAGTATTTT	CASSLDLSSSTDTQYF
TRBJ1-6	TRBV18	NA	NA	TGTGCCAGCTCCCTTTTGGGGGCTCTTTTCCTTTCACCCCTCCACTTT	CASSLLGALFLSPLHF
TRBJ1-2	TRBV9	NA	NA	TGTGCCAGCAGCGTAGGCGCGGAGAACGGCTACACCTTC	CASSVGAENGYTF
TRBJ2-2	TRBV19	NA	NA	TGTGCCAGTAGTATTACGGACACCGGGGAGCTGTTTTTT	CASSITDTGELFF
TRBJ2-2	TRBV5-1	NA	NA	TGCGCCAGCAGCTTGGCGGGAACCGGGGAGCTGTTTTTT	CASSLAGTGELFF
TRBJ1-5	TRBV7-2	NA	NA	TGTGCCAGCAGCCCGGGACAAAGAGATCAGCCCCAGCATTTT	CASSPGQRDQPQHF
TRBJ1-3	TRBV4-1	TRBD1	once	TGCGCCAGCAGCCTAAGACCACAGGGGGCGGACACCATATATTTT	CASSLRPQGADTIYF
TRBJ1-5	TRBV19	NA	NA	TGTGCCAGTAGGCTAGTCACAGGTTTTCTTAATCAGCCCCAGCATTTT	CASRLVTGFLNQPQHF
TRBJ1-4	TRBV11-2	NA	NA	TGTGCCAGCACCAACATGGGGACAAGAAAACTGTTTTTT	CASTNMGTRKLFF
TRBJ1-3	TRBV5-5	TRBD1	NA	TGTGCCAGCAAGCTAAGGACAGGGACCGGAAACACCATATATTTT	CASKLRTGTGNTIYF
TRBJ1-6	TRBV27	NA	NA	TGTGCCAGCGGACAACAGAGCTCCTATAATTCACCCCTCCACTTT	CASGQQSSYNSPLHF
TRBJ1-3	TRBV19	NA	few	TGTGCCAGTAGTTCGGGGAGCTCTGGAAACACCATATATTTT	CASSSGSSGNTIYF
TRBJ2-5	TRBV7-9	TRBD1	NA	TGTGCCAGCAGCCTAAATGGACAGGCTCAAGAGACCCAGTACTTC	CASSLNGQAQETQYF